This T cell receptor (beta chain) emerged from a study of cytomegalovirus exposure and HLA in healthy donors. The wider study: There were fewer than 500 genotyped donors. Of these, 81% fell in the genetic ancestry cluster associated with self-reported Caucasian donors.

This clone was seen a handful of times. What it binds is unknown. CDR1 MNHNY and CDR2 SVGAGI come from the germline V gene (reference sequence). The length of the CDR3 is 16 residues. V trimming: 2 bases; J trimming: 6 bases; junction bases outside the gene matches: 12. Primers for the PCR totalled 60 Vbeta and 13 Jbeta. Using immunoSEQ multiplex PCR, the repertoire was profiled, and TCRdb retains in-frame clones only, with some absent. The repertoire holds about 150,000 clones, with 80% as singletons. Study outcomes and limitations: As a later analysis showed, a missense DCLRE1C variant was linked to trimming of TCR beta V- and J-genes. TCR sequences were mostly rare, though some public TCRs occurred in many donors. Later on, analysis showed that most CMV-associated TCR beta chains appeared to be HLA-restricted.

The receptor was derived from a woman aged 25 to 39 in good health and CMV-seronegative. Sample: PBMCs. The J gene is TRBJ1-1, the V gene TRBV6-6; 7 bases map to TRBD1. CDR3 amino acids: CASSYARRAQGAEAFF. The CDR3, as DNA: TGTGCCAGCAGTTACGCAAGGCGGGCCCAGGGGGCTGAAGCTTTCTTT.